A single sample gave rise to the 29 T cell receptor beta chains below, sequenced in a study of blood T cell repertoires in COVID-19. The protocol was immunoSEQ multiplex PCR, while the TCRdb copy is restricted to in-frame clones and leaves out a portion. The sample yields 25,000 to 40,000 clones, 70% to 90% seen once. The sequenced sample was peripheral blood. These receptors originate from an older man with active COVID-19.

The chain links TRBV5-6 to TRBJ1-1, with a tentative D call TRBD1 (5 bases). The CDR3 extends over 14 amino acids. Germline CDR1 and CDR2: SGHDT and YYEEEE. V was clipped by 4 bases and J by 1 base, with 11 bases between them. The CDR3 region is CASSRGTRNTEAFF. The CDR3 DNA reads TGTGCCAGCAGCCGAGGGACTAGGAACACTGAAGCTTTCTTT.

J is TRBJ2-1 and V is TRBV5-4; 7 bases line up with TRBD2. Germline CDR1 is SGHNT and CDR2 is YYREEE (reference sequence). The length of the CDR3 is 15 residues. V was pared by 3 bases and J by 4 bases, with 7 bases of the junction left unmatched. The CDR3 DNA is TGTGCCAGCAGCTCGGGCGGGAGTCGTTACAATGAGCAGTTCTTC. The encoded protein is CASSSGGSRYNEQFF. Variable domain in full (rest from reference TRBV5-4 and TRBJ2-1): ETGVTQSPTHLIKTRGQQVTLRCSSQSGHNTVSWYQQALGQGPQFIFQYYREEENGRGNFPPRFSGLQFPNYSSELNVNALELDDSALYLCASSSGGSRYNEQFFGPGTRLTVL.

CDR3: CASSPTGREQYF. Written as DNA, the CDR3 is TGTGCCAGCAGTCCGACAGGACGCGAGCAGTACTTC. J is TRBJ2-7 and V is TRBV6-6, with D maybe TRBD1 (6 bases). V was shortened by 5 bases and J by 6 bases, with 11 bases between the two germline ends. The CDR3 loop spans 12 amino acids. Germline loops: CDR1 MNHNY, CDR2 SVGAGI (reference sequence).

The chain links TRBV5-1 to TRBJ2-1; 11 nucleotides align to TRBD2. V was pared by 2 bases and J by 3 bases, with 4 bases of the junction left unmatched. Per the germline V gene, CDR1 is SGHRS and CDR2 is YFSETQ. The CDR3 contains 16 residues. CDR3 sequence (DNA): TGCGCCAGCAGCTTATCCGGGACTAGCGGCTACAATGAGCAGTTCTTC. It codes for CASSLSGTSGYNEQFF.

For this clone: An end of the junction does not agree with germline; a read error may underlie this. The gene calls are TRBV5-4 and TRBJ2-1, with 14 bases aligning to TRBD2. There are 15 residues in the CDR3. The germline gives CDR1 SGHNT, CDR2 YYREEE (reference sequence). The CDR3 region has the DNA TGTGCCGGCAGCCAGACTAGCGGGAGGGGTAATGAGCAGTTCTTC. Translating gives CAGSQTSGRGNEQFF. The entire variable domain, with the rest obtained from reference TRBV5-4 and TRBJ2-1, is as follows: ETGVTQSPTHLIKTRGQQVTLRCSSQSGHNTVSWYQQALGQGPQFIFQYYREEENGRGNFPPRFSGLQFPNYSSELNVNALELDDSALYLCAGSQTSGRGNEQFFGPGTRLTVL.

The V and J genes are TRBV7-2 and TRBJ1-2; 9 bases are shared with TRBD1. The V gene's germline CDR1 is SGHTA and CDR2 FQGNSA. V dropped 3 bases and J dropped 5; count of bases not matched to a gene: 7. This CDR3 has 15 residues. CDR3 sequence reads: CASSLDRGTGYGYTF. In DNA form, the CDR3 reads TGTGCCAGCAGCTTGGACAGGGGCACGGGTTATGGCTACACCTTC.

This rearrangement joins TRBV30 to TRBJ1-1; D might be TRBD1 (5 bases). Germline CDR1 and CDR2: GTSNPN and SVGIG (reference sequence). This CDR3 spans 11 amino acids. With 8 bases removed from V and 3 bases from J, the gap between germline ends came to 10 bases. CDR3 amino acids: CASRRDTEAFF. The CDR3 region has the DNA TGTGCCAGCCGCAGGGACACTGAAGCTTTCTTT.

The CDR3 loop reads CASSSQTPYEQYF. The CDR3 DNA is TGTGCCAGCAGTTCGCAGACTCCCTACGAGCAGTACTTC. The V call is TRBV28, the J call TRBJ2-7; no firm D call. This CDR3 comprises 13 residues. Germline V gene data show CDR1 as MDHEN and CDR2 as SYDVKM. Trimming cost V 4 bases and J 2 bases, with 9 bases left between them. Drawing the rest from reference TRBV28 and TRBJ2-7, the complete variable domain is DVKVTQSSRYLVKRTGEKVFLECVQDMDHENMFWYRQDPGLGLRLIYFSYDVKMKEKGDIPEGYSVSREKKERFSLILESASTNQTSMYLCASSSQTPYEQYFGPGTRLTVT.

The V and J genes are TRBV3-1 (or the pseudogene TRBV3-2) and TRBJ2-2; D is unresolved. V lost 4 bases, J lost 2 bases, and 8 bases lay in between. CDR1 LGHDT and CDR2 YNNKEL come from the germline V gene (reference sequence). CDR3 length equals 14 residues. CDR3 coding DNA: TGTGCCAGCAGCCTAGCCGTCAACACCGGGGAGCTGTTTTTT. This codes for CASSLAVNTGELFF.

The genes are TRBV5-4 and TRBJ1-2, with D tentatively TRBD1 (5 bases). V was cut by 2 bases and J by 5 bases, with 16 bases left in between. Germline V gene lookup returns CDR1 SGHNT and CDR2 YYREEE (reference sequence). CDR3 length equals 15 residues. The CDR3 region has the DNA TGTGCCAGCAGCTTCGTCGACAGCAAGCTATATGGCTACACCTTC. This sequence encodes CASSFVDSKLYGYTF.

The chain is built from TRBV11-2 and TRBJ2-1; 7 bases map to TRBD1. V gave up 5 bases and J gave up 0 bases; unmatched junction bases: 10. This CDR3 region has 17 residues. Per the germline V gene, CDR1 is SGHAT and CDR2 is FQNNGV. The CDR3 DNA reads TGTGCCAGCAGCCCGAGCTCGGACAGGATCTCCTACAATGAGCAGTTCTTC. Its protein product is CASSPSSDRISYNEQFF.

The chain has TRBV15 and TRBJ2-7; TRBD1 matches at 12 bases. CDR3 length equals 15 residues. Germline V gene sequence: CDR1 LNHNV, CDR2 YYDKDF (reference sequence). Trimming took 9 bases from V and 4 from J; bases not matched to a gene: 10. CDR3 coding DNA: TGTGCCACTTGTCCCCCGGGACAGGGGGCTTACGAGCAGTACTTC. This sequence encodes CATCPPGQGAYEQYF.

In its sample, this clone was seen once. The V call is TRBV2, the J call TRBJ2-2; D unresolved. This CDR3 contains 12 residues. Germline lookup yields CDR1 SNHLY and CDR2 FYNNEI. V lost 8 bases, J lost 8 bases, and 12 bases lay in between. The CDR3 region has the DNA TGTGCCAGCCGCAGTTACGTGGGGGAGCTGTTTTTT. It specifies CASRSYVGELFF.

The chain combines TRBV29-1 with TRBJ2-7, with 9 bases matching TRBD1. The CDR3 spans 14 residues. Germline CDR1 and CDR2: SQVTM and ANQGSEA. Trimming at V came to 7 bases and at J to 4 bases, leaving 11 bases not matched to a gene. CDR3 protein: CSALRGTGNYEQYF. The CDR3 region has the DNA TGCAGCGCGCTTCGAGGGACAGGGAATTACGAGCAGTACTTC.

The count of this clone is one. The chain links TRBV12-3 or TRBV12-4 to TRBJ1-2; TRBD1 matches at 9 bases. The CDR3 sequence is 13 residues long. Trimming cost V 6 bases and J 7 bases; bases outside gene matches: 6. CDR3 sequence (DNA): TGTGCCAGCAGCTCACAGGGGGCTTTTGGCTACACCTTC. It is translated as CASSSQGAFGYTF.

The CDR3 region is CASSYGGGGYGYTF. The CDR3, as DNA: TGTGCCAGCAGTTACGGCGGGGGAGGGTATGGCTACACCTTC. The chain joins TRBV6-6 to TRBJ1-2; possible D gene TRBD1, 5 bases. CDR1 is MNHNY and CDR2 is SVGAGI in the germline V gene (reference sequence). Deletions cut 2 bases from V and 5 bases from J, with 12 bases between. There are 14 residues in the CDR3.

The genes are TRBV11-2 and TRBJ2-1; 9 nucleotides line up with TRBD2. This CDR3 contains 17 residues. The junction had 11 bases not matched to a gene; V was cut back by 0 bases and J by 8 bases. The germline V gene has CDR1 SGHAT and CDR2 FQNNGV. CDR3 sequence: CASSLETGVAGGYEQFF. DNA of the CDR3: TGTGCCAGCAGCTTAGAGACCGGGGTGGCGGGAGGGTATGAGCAGTTCTTC.

The chain employs TRBV2 and TRBJ1-1; a weak D match, TRBD1 (6 bases). The CDR3 runs to 14 residues. The ends were cut back, 7 bases at V and 4 bases at J, with 16 bases in the middle. Germline loops: CDR1 SNHLY, CDR2 FYNNEI. The CDR3 spells CASTTGSTGTEAFF. CDR3 in DNA: TGTGCCAGCACCACAGGGTCGACGGGCACTGAAGCTTTCTTT.

This chain uses TRBV21-1 with TRBJ2-7; TRBD2 is taken as the D call from the table, unchecked against the DNA. TRBV21-1 is a known pseudogene. The CDR3 has 14 residues. The CDR3 region is CASRGTTSLYEQYF. The CDR3, as DNA: TGTGCCAGTCGTGGGACTACCAGCCTCTACGAGCAGTACTTC.

This chain joins TRBV2 and TRBJ2-1; D is perhaps TRBD1 (5 bases). The CDR3 runs to 13 residues. The germline gives CDR1 SNHLY, CDR2 FYNNEI. Trimming stripped 2 bases from V and 10 bases from J, with 12 bases between. In DNA form, the CDR3 reads TGTGCCAGCAGTGAAATAGAGCCAGGGGAGCAGTTCTTC. Encoded protein: CASSEIEPGEQFF.

The rearrangement links TRBV14 to TRBJ2-7; no clear D. CDR3 length: 15 residues. Trimming shortened V by 1 base and J by 3 bases, and 13 bases separated the two germline ends. Per the germline V gene, CDR1 is SGHDN and CDR2 is FVKESK. The CDR3 DNA follows: TGTGCCAGCAGCCAAGGAGCCCTGCCTTACTACGAGCAGTACTTC. Its translation is CASSQGALPYYEQYF. The whole variable domain, remainder taken from reference TRBV14 and TRBJ2-7, is EAGVTQFPSHSVIEKGQTVTLRCDPISGHDNLYWYRRVMGKEIKFLLHFVKESKQDESGMPNNRFLAERTGGTYSTLKVQPAELEDSGVYFCASSQGALPYYEQYFGPGTRLTVT.

V usage is TRBV9 and J usage is TRBJ1-6, with TRBD1 matching 9 bases. The length of the CDR3 is 16 residues. Germline V gene data show CDR1 as SGDLS and CDR2 as YYNGEE. With 8 bases clipped from V and 7 bases from J, the junction kept 13 bases outside the gene matches. CDR3 protein: CASNPGTGRGNSPLHF. In nucleotides, the CDR3 is TGTGCCAGTAACCCCGGGACAGGGAGGGGGAATTCACCCCTCCACTTT. Together with reference TRBV9 and TRBJ1-6, the CDR3 gives the full variable domain: DSGVTQTPKHLITATGQRVTLRCSPRSGDLSVYWYQQSLDQGLQFLIQYYNGEERAKGNILERFSAQQFPDLHSELNLSSLELGDSALYFCASNPGTGRGNSPLHFGNGTRLTVT.

V and J are TRBV7-2 and TRBJ2-7, with D perhaps matching TRBD2 (6 bases). The CDR3 consists of 14 residues. CDR1 and CDR2 from the germline V gene are SGHTA and FQGNSA. The V end lost 5 bases, the J end lost 2 bases, and 13 bases lay between the germline ends. The CDR3 spells CASSALSGPYEQYF. In nucleotides, the CDR3 is TGTGCCAGCAGCGCCCTTAGCGGTCCCTACGAGCAGTACTTC.

The chain combines TRBV7-3 with TRBJ1-1, with 7 bases that match TRBD1. Germline CDR1 is SGHTA and CDR2 is FQGTGA. CDR3 length equals 15 residues. The trim removed 1 base at V and 3 bases at J, leaving 5 bases unmatched. As DNA, the CDR3 is TGTGCCAGCAGCTTAAACCCGGACAGGTACACTGAAGCTTTCTTT. Its translation: CASSLNPDRYTEAFF.

The chain employs TRBV10-3 and TRBJ1-5, with 8 positions matching TRBD1. Germline loops: CDR1 ENHRY, CDR2 SYGVKD. The V segment lost 6 bases and the J segment 4 bases; nucleotides outside the gene matches: 5. CDR3 size: 14 residues. Here the CDR3 DNA reads TGTGCCATCAGCCTTACAGGGGGAAATCAGCCCCAGCATTTT. It yields the protein CAISLTGGNQPQHF.

This chain links TRBV24-1 with TRBJ2-5; D may be TRBD1 (5 bases). Germline V gene sequence: CDR1 KGHDR, CDR2 SFDVKD. This CDR3 has 13 residues. Trimming shortened V by 8 bases and J by 4 bases, and 13 bases separated the two germline ends. DNA for the CDR3: TGTGCCACCACCGCAGGGCTAGGAGAGACCCAGTACTTC. Its protein product is CATTAGLGETQYF.

This chain uses TRBV24-1 with TRBJ2-3, with 9 bases lining up with TRBD2. This CDR3 is 22 amino acids long. CDR1 is KGHDR and CDR2 is SFDVKD in the germline V gene. J gave up 2 bases and V 3 bases, and 23 bases lay outside the gene matches. The CDR3 sequence: CATSDPTLGSGRRNLPTDTQYF. The CDR3 nucleotides are TGTGCCACCAGTGATCCCACCCTCGGTAGCGGGAGAAGGAACCTCCCCACAGATACGCAGTATTTT.

The V gene is TRBV10-3, the J gene TRBJ1-1; maybe TRBD1 (5 bases). Trimming took 1 base from V and 1 from J, leaving 7 bases between them. Germline values: CDR1 ENHRY, CDR2 SYGVKD. The CDR3 runs to 14 residues. In DNA form, the CDR3 reads TGTGCCATCAGTGAGTGGCAGGGGAACACTGAAGCTTTCTTT. As protein: CAISEWQGNTEAFF.

This clone was found once. This sequence joins TRBV7-9 and TRBJ1-3, with no clear D. V was cut by 0 bases and J by 3 bases, with 6 bases left in between. In germline, CDR1 is SEHNR, CDR2 FQNEAQ (reference sequence). There are 14 residues in the CDR3. The CDR3 loop reads CASSLAFVGNTIYF. CDR3 in DNA: TGTGCCAGCAGCTTAGCGTTCGTTGGAAACACCATATATTTT.